The 14 T cell receptor beta chains listed next were all sequenced from one sample in a study of T cells in Graves' hyperthyroidism and ophthalmopathy. RNA transcripts gave rise to amplified TCR beta CDR3 regions. The HTBI set primed first-round TCR CDR3 RT-PCR. One entry per CDR3 protein results from TCRdb running MiXCR on the multiplex PCR reads. This sample has roughly 500,000 distinct CDR3 sequences, with 46% found just once. Sequences were obtained from peripheral blood or thyroid tissue (not recorded which). The receptors shown here come from an adult woman with Graves' disease, either hyperthyroidism or ophthalmopathy (not recorded which).

This clonotype was counted between two and nine times. The rearrangement joins TRBV20-1 to TRBJ2-7; D is tentatively TRBD1 or TRBD2 (5 bases each). V was cut by 2 bases and J by 3 bases, with 8 bases left in between. Per germline, CDR1 DFQATT and CDR2 SNEGSKA (reference sequence). CDR3 size: 12 residues. The CDR3 DNA is TGCAGTGCTAGAACTGGGGGCTACGAGCAGTACTTC. Encoded protein: CSARTGGYEQYF.

V and J are TRBV7-9 and TRBJ1-6, with 8 nucleotides matching TRBD1. The CDR3 runs 16 residues. In germline, CDR1 is SEHNR, CDR2 FQNEAQ (reference sequence). The V and J ends lost 4 bases and 13 bases, in that order; junction bases with no gene match: 15. CDR3 amino acids: CASSSLGGQGIRPLHF. The CDR3 DNA follows: TGTGCCAGCAGCTCGCTCGGAGGACAGGGAATCCGGCCCCTCCACTTT. Filled out from reference TRBV7-9 and TRBJ1-6, the complete variable domain reads DTGVSQNPRHKITKRGQNVTFRCDPISEHNRLYWYRQTLGQGPEFLTYFQNEAQLEKSRLLSDRFSAERPKGSFSTLEIQRTEQGDSAMYLCASSSLGGQGIRPLHFGNGTRLTVT.

This chain connects TRBV7-2 to TRBJ2-5; D is possibly TRBD2 (6 bases). The CDR3 is 15 residues long. CDR1 SGHTA and CDR2 FQGNSA come from the germline V gene. Trimming cost V 4 bases and J 7 bases, with 19 bases left between them. The CDR3 here is CASSWSGGTAGTQYF. For the CDR3, the DNA is TGTGCCAGCAGCTGGTCCGGAGGGACCGCCGGGACCCAGTACTTC. Full variable domain (remainder filled in from reference TRBV7-2 and TRBJ2-5): GAGVSQSPSNKVTEKGKDVELRCDPISGHTALYWYRQSLGQGLEFLIYFQGNSAPDKSGLPSDRFSAERTGGSVSTLTIQRTQQEDSAVYLCASSWSGGTAGTQYFGPGTRLLVL.

This clonotype was recorded many times. This chain links TRBV3-1 with TRBJ1-4, with 7 positions matching TRBD1. Trimming at V came to 4 bases and at J to 8 bases, leaving 7 bases not matched to a gene. Germline CDR1 and CDR2: LGHDT and YNNKEL (reference sequence). The CDR3 totals 14 residues. For the CDR3, the DNA is TGTGCCAGCAGCCCTCGGGACAGCACCGAAAAACTGTTTTTT. Protein product: CASSPRDSTEKLFF. The full variable domain, in which reference TRBV3-1 and TRBJ1-4 provide the parts outside the CDR3, is DTAVSQTPKYLVTQMGNDKSIKCEQNLGHDTMYWYKQDSKKFLKIMFSYNNKELIINETVPNRFSPKSPDKAHLNLHINSLELGDSAVYFCASSPRDSTEKLFFGSGTQLSVL.

The chain has TRBV20-1 and TRBJ1-1, with TRBD1 identical over 7 bases. Germline V gene sequence: CDR1 DFQATT, CDR2 SNEGSKA (reference sequence). The CDR3 consists of 15 residues. V gave up 5 bases and J gave up 4 bases; unmatched junction bases: 13. CDR3 region: CSAPGTTGSGTEAFF. The CDR3 DNA follows: TGCAGTGCTCCGGGAACGACAGGGTCTGGCACTGAAGCTTTCTTT.

The chain uses TRBV2 and TRBJ1-1, with 9 bases fitting TRBD1. With V trimmed by 10 bases and J by 2 bases, 5 bases remained unmatched. The CDR3 is 13 amino acids. Per the germline V gene, CDR1 is SNHLY and CDR2 is FYNNEI. CDR3 bases: TGTGCCATGGAGACAGGGGGAAACACTGAAGCTTTCTTT. Its translation is CAMETGGNTEAFF.

The rearrangement joins TRBV28 to TRBJ2-5; unclear D gene. The V end lost 5 bases, the J end lost 4 bases, and 14 bases lay between the germline ends. The CDR3 extends over 14 amino acids. Germline CDR1 and CDR2: MDHEN and SYDVKM. Here the CDR3 reads CASSRQESGETQYF. The CDR3 DNA reads as TGTGCCAGCAGTCGGCAGGAGAGTGGAGAGACCCAGTACTTC.

Ten or more counts support this clonotype. This chain joins TRBV20-1 and TRBJ2-5; 9 positions match TRBD2. Germline CDR1 is DFQATT and CDR2 is SNEGSKA (reference sequence). The CDR3 has 16 amino acids. The V segment lost 3 bases and the J segment 5 bases; nucleotides outside the gene matches: 13. CDR3 nucleotides: TGCAGTGCTAGCCGTCTAGCGGGATGGTCTTGGGAGACCCAGTACTTC. Translated: CSASRLAGWSWETQYF.

The chain links TRBV7-9 to TRBJ2-5; the D is unclear. V was trimmed by 1 base and J by 0 bases, leaving 6 bases between them. CDR1 is SEHNR and CDR2 is FQNEAQ in the germline V gene (reference sequence). This CDR3 spans 14 amino acids. The CDR3 coding sequence is TGTGCCAGCAGCTTAGTTACCAACCAAGAGACCCAGTACTTC. This codes for CASSLVTNQETQYF.

A word on this clonotype: One junction end does not reproduce the germline sequence, and a read error may be involved. The chain combines TRBV7-9 with TRBJ2-7; no definite D call. Germline V gives CDR1 SEHNR, CDR2 FQNEAQ (reference sequence). The CDR3 is 12 residues long. In nucleotides, the CDR3 is TGCGCCAGCAGCTCCGGGTCAAACGAGCAGTACTTC. It codes for CASSSGSNEQYF.

This clonotype was detected ten times or more. The genes are TRBV7-6 and TRBJ2-5, with D maybe TRBD1 (7 bases). Per germline, CDR1 SGHVS and CDR2 FNYEAQ. V was shortened by 4 bases and J by 7 bases, with 19 bases between the two germline ends. The CDR3 spans 15 residues. The CDR3 coding sequence is TGTGCCAGCAGCTGGGCGGGACAGCCTCAGGGGACCCAGTACTTC. It specifies CASSWAGQPQGTQYF. The full variable domain, its missing parts supplied by reference TRBV7-6 and TRBJ2-5, is GAGVSQSPRYKVTKRGQDVALRCDPISGHVSLYWYRQALGQGPEFLTYFNYEAQQDKSGLPNDRFSAERPEGSISTLTIQRTEQRDSAMYRCASSWAGQPQGTQYFGPGTRLLVL.

The V and J genes are TRBV29-1 and TRBJ2-5, with D tentatively TRBD2 (7 bases). The CDR3 is 16 residues long. CDR1 is SQVTM and CDR2 is ANQGSEA in the germline V gene. V lost 5 bases and J lost 5, with 24 bases in between. CDR3 protein: CSVWGEGGVHGETQYF. Here the CDR3 DNA reads TGCAGCGTTTGGGGAGAGGGGGGGGTCCATGGGGAGACCCAGTACTTC.

The rearrangement links TRBV7-7 to TRBJ1-2; D remains ambiguous. Germline values: CDR1 SSHAT, CDR2 FNYEAQ (reference sequence). V dropped 5 bases and J dropped 3 bases, with 10 bases sitting between them. The CDR3 runs 13 residues. The CDR3 reads CASSPDGYYGYTF. The CDR3 DNA reads as TGTGCCAGCAGCCCGGACGGATACTATGGCTACACCTTC.

This clonotype was found a few times. The gene calls are TRBV29-1 and TRBJ2-5, with D unclear. Trimming shortened V by 7 bases and J by 5 bases, and 17 bases separated the two germline ends. The CDR3 length is 13 residues. Germline assignment: CDR1 SQVTM and CDR2 ANQGSEA. The CDR3 DNA reads TGCAGCGCTGACGAACGGGCAGAGGAGACCCAGTACTTC. It encodes CSADERAEETQYF.